What follows are 29 T cell receptor beta chains derived from one specimen sequenced in a study of blood T cell repertoires in COVID-19. The method was immunoSEQ multiplex PCR; TCRdb's version includes in-frame clones alone and lacks a portion of them. The sample includes more than 200,000 clones, about 84% of them seen just once. Sequencing was performed on PBMCs or T cells enriched from blood (not recorded which). These receptors were collected from a man in his 60s who had recovered from COVID-19.

The genes are TRBV5-5 and TRBJ2-1; TRBD1 matches at 10 bases. This CDR3 contains 15 residues. Germline trimming cut 1 base from V and 8 bases from J; bases unmatched to any gene: 6. Germline lookup yields CDR1 SGHKS and CDR2 YYEKEE (reference sequence). The CDR3 is CASSLSGQGSYEQFF. The CDR3 nucleotides read TGTGCCAGCAGCTTGTCGGGACAGGGGAGTTATGAGCAGTTCTTC.

This sequence joins TRBV12-5 and TRBJ2-2, with TRBD1 matching over 7 bases. The CDR3 totals 14 residues. Germline V gene lookup returns CDR1 LGHNT and CDR2 FRNRAP. V dropped 5 bases and J dropped 10; count of bases not matched to a gene: 10. CDR3 amino acids: CASGTRTGLKELFF. For the CDR3, the DNA is TGTGCTAGTGGTACAAGGACAGGCCTTAAGGAGCTGTTTTTT. Combining the CDR3 with reference TRBV12-5 and TRBJ2-2 gives the whole variable domain DARVTQTPRHKVTEMGQEVTMRCQPILGHNTVFWYRQTMMQGLELLAYFRNRAPLDDSGMPKDRFSAEMPDATLATLKIQPSEPRDSAVYFCASGTRTGLKELFFGEGSRLTVL.

The rearrangement joins TRBV7-2 to TRBJ1-2; 9 bases agree with TRBD1. CDR3 length: 15 amino acids. The V gene's germline CDR1 is SGHTA and CDR2 FQGNSA. V was clipped by 1 base and J by 4 bases; unmatched bases: 4. The CDR3 bases are TGTGCCAGCAGCTTAGGGGGACAGGGCAGCTATGGCTACACCTTC. Amino acids: CASSLGGQGSYGYTF. Variable domain in full (rest from reference TRBV7-2 and TRBJ1-2): GAGVSQSPSNKVTEKGKDVELRCDPISGHTALYWYRQSLGQGLEFLIYFQGNSAPDKSGLPSDRFSAERTGGSVSTLTIQRTQQEDSAVYLCASSLGGQGSYGYTFGSGTRLTVV.

V is TRBV4-3 and J is TRBJ2-5; 9 nucleotides align to TRBD1. Trimming at V came to 1 base and at J to 2 bases, leaving 2 bases not matched to a gene. In germline, CDR1 is LGHNA, CDR2 YSLEER. This CDR3 has 15 amino acids. Here the CDR3 reads CASSQGQGEQETQYF. The CDR3 bases are TGCGCCAGCAGCCAAGGACAGGGGGAACAAGAGACCCAGTACTTC.

The sample holds a few counts of this clone. This sequence joins TRBV10-3 and TRBJ1-4; TRBD1 aligns across 11 bases. This CDR3 contains 16 residues. CDR1 and CDR2 from the germline V gene are ENHRY and SYGVKD. The trim removed 4 bases at V and 7 bases at J, leaving 8 bases unmatched. This chain's CDR3 is CAISGGPGQGGEKLFF. CDR3 bases: TGTGCCATCAGTGGAGGACCGGGACAGGGGGGTGAAAAACTGTTTTTT.

V is TRBV29-1 and J is TRBJ2-5; TRBD2 is a possible D gene (6 bases). The CDR3 covers 14 residues. CDR1 and CDR2 (germline): SQVTM, ANQGSEA. V lost 0 bases and J lost 4, with 12 bases in between. The CDR3: CSVEDPAGGETQYF. In nucleotides, the CDR3 is TGCAGCGTTGAAGATCCGGCCGGGGGAGAGACCCAGTACTTC. Drawing the rest from reference TRBV29-1 and TRBJ2-5, the complete variable domain is SAVISQKPSRDICQRGTSLTIQCQVDSQVTMMFWYRQQPGQSLTLIATANQGSEATYESGFVIDKFPISRPNLTFSTLTVSNMSPEDSSIYLCSVEDPAGGETQYFGPGTRLLVL.

This clone was seen more than once but under ten times. The chain is built from TRBV27 and TRBJ1-2; 7 positions agree with TRBD1. The CDR3 covers 13 residues. V dropped 5 bases and J dropped 6; count of bases not matched to a gene: 6. Germline CDR1 reads MNHEY; CDR2 reads SMNVEV (reference sequence). The CDR3 here is CASSTRTGDGYTF. In DNA, the CDR3 is TGTGCCAGCAGTACCAGGACAGGTGATGGCTACACCTTC.

This chain links TRBV7-6 with TRBJ2-1, with 8 bases aligning to TRBD2. V shed 2 bases and J 0 bases; nucleotides not matched to a gene: 6. CDR1 is SGHVS, CDR2 FNYEAQ, per germline. This CDR3 comprises 17 residues. The chain's CDR3 is CASSLTAGDLSYNEQFF. The CDR3 nucleotides read TGTGCCAGCAGCTTAACAGCGGGGGACCTCTCCTACAATGAGCAGTTCTTC.

This chain joins TRBV13 and TRBJ1-3; D might be TRBD1 (6 bases). V was shortened by 5 bases and J by 4 bases, with 18 bases between the two germline ends. Germline CDR1 reads PRHDT; CDR2 reads FYEKMQ (reference sequence). The CDR3 is made up of 16 amino acids. CDR3 sequence (DNA): TGTGCCAGCAGCCAAAACAGGGCCGTGCTGGGAAACACCATATATTTT. Its translation: CASSQNRAVLGNTIYF.

The V and J genes are TRBV4-3 and TRBJ1-1; D unresolved. CDR1 and CDR2 (germline): LGHNA, YSLEER. This CDR3 comprises 15 residues. V was cut by 1 base and J by 1 base, with 10 bases left in between. The DNA for the CDR3 is TGCGCCAGCAGCCAAGGGGTAGCCTCGAACACTGAAGCTTTCTTT. Amino acid sequence: CASSQGVASNTEAFF.

V gene TRBV2 combines with J gene TRBJ1-2, with D possibly TRBD1 on 5 matching bases. Trimming took 5 bases from V and 3 from J, leaving 10 bases between them. The CDR3 loop spans 13 amino acids. CDR1 SNHLY and CDR2 FYNNEI come from the germline V gene. The CDR3 region has the DNA TGTGCCAGCAGTCAGGGTATGGACTATGGCTACACCTTC. Protein sequence: CASSQGMDYGYTF. Combining the CDR3 with reference TRBV2 and TRBJ1-2 gives the whole variable domain EPEVTQTPSHQVTQMGQEVILRCVPISNHLYFYWYRQILGQKVEFLVSFYNNEISEKSEIFDDQFSVERPDGSNFTLKIRSTKLEDSAMYFCASSQGMDYGYTFGSGTRLTVV.

V gene TRBV2 combines with J gene TRBJ2-1; D might be TRBD1 (6 bases). The CDR3 sequence is 14 residues long. V shed 8 bases and J shed 2 bases, with 13 bases lying between them. Germline V gene data show CDR1 as SNHLY and CDR2 as FYNNEI. CDR3: CASEGTGPYNEQFF. The CDR3 coding sequence is TGTGCCAGCGAAGGAACAGGGCCCTACAATGAGCAGTTCTTC.

This clone was counted only a few times. This chain uses TRBV7-9 with TRBJ2-5, with TRBD2 matching 9 bases. Germline assignment: CDR1 SEHNR and CDR2 FQNEAQ (reference sequence). Trimming took 0 bases from V and 2 from J; bases not matched to a gene: 4. The CDR3 totals 16 residues. CDR3 loop: CASSLAGGGVQETQYF. In nucleotides, the CDR3 is TGTGCCAGCAGCTTAGCGGGCGGGGGGGTTCAAGAGACCCAGTACTTC.

The sample holds a few counts of this clone. The rearrangement uses TRBV11-3 and TRBJ1-1; 9 positions match TRBD1. Per the germline V gene, CDR1 is SGHNT and CDR2 is YENEEA. Trimming took 5 bases from V and 5 from J; bases not matched to a gene: 9. CDR3 length: 15 residues. Written as DNA, the CDR3 is TGTGCCAGCAGCGGACTGGGACAGGGATCGACTGAAGCTTTCTTT. Translated: CASSGLGQGSTEAFF.

The CDR3 nucleotides are TGTGCCAGCAGTGAAGACAGAGTGACTGAAGCTTTCTTT. Its translation is CASSEDRVTEAFF. The chain uses TRBV2 and TRBJ1-1; D is unclear. Germline V lookup: CDR1 SNHLY, CDR2 FYNNEI. The CDR3 has 13 residues. V was cut by 1 base and J by 5 bases, with 8 bases left in between.

This chain connects TRBV24-1 to TRBJ1-2, with 8 bases that match TRBD1. V dropped 0 bases and J dropped 5; count of bases not matched to a gene: 4. Germline CDR1 reads KGHDR; CDR2 reads SFDVKD. The CDR3 length is 15 residues. CDR3 bases: TGTGCCACCAGTGATTTGACAGGGGGTCGGTATGGCTACACCTTC. Protein sequence: CATSDLTGGRYGYTF.

This sequence joins TRBV7-2 and TRBJ2-3, with 9 bases lining up with TRBD2. This CDR3 is 15 amino acids long. The V and J ends lost 4 bases and 2 bases, in that order; junction bases with no gene match: 4. From germline, CDR1 is SGHTA and CDR2 FQGNSA. The CDR3 sequence is CASSSLAGVTDTQYF. The CDR3 bases are TGTGCCAGCAGCTCCTTAGCGGGGGTCACAGATACGCAGTATTTT.

This clone has only a few counts. The chain employs TRBV18 and TRBJ1-1; TRBD1 agrees at 8 bases. Germline-derived CDR1 and CDR2 are KGHSH and LQKENI. The V segment lost 0 bases and the J segment 7 bases; nucleotides outside the gene matches: 13. The CDR3 has 17 residues. The CDR3 region is CASSPPIVDRAHLEAFF. The CDR3 DNA reads as TGTGCCAGCTCACCACCTATCGTGGACAGGGCCCACCTTGAAGCTTTCTTT.

The chain is built from TRBV7-8 and TRBJ1-1; D might be TRBD1 (5 bases). Germline V gives CDR1 SGHVS, CDR2 FQNEAQ. V lost 5 bases and J 0 bases, leaving 10 bases between the germline ends. CDR3 size: 14 residues. The CDR3 reads CASSQQVMNTEAFF. The DNA for the CDR3 is TGTGCCAGCAGCCAACAGGTTATGAACACTGAAGCTTTCTTT.

This chain joins TRBV7-3 and TRBJ1-1; no clear D gene. The V gene's germline CDR1 is SGHTA and CDR2 FQGTGA. This CDR3 has 14 residues. V was pared by 2 bases and J by 4 bases, with 11 bases between. CDR3 sequence: CASSLLGVGTEAFF. CDR3 coding DNA: TGTGCCAGCAGCTTACTGGGAGTAGGCACTGAAGCTTTCTTT.

The rearrangement links TRBV3-1 (or the pseudogene TRBV3-2) to TRBJ2-1; 12 nucleotides line up with TRBD2. Germline loops: CDR1 LGHDT, CDR2 YNNKEL (reference sequence). This CDR3 has 17 residues. The V segment lost 3 bases and the J segment 5 bases; nucleotides outside the gene matches: 8. This chain's CDR3 is CASSHGLAGNTHNEQFF. DNA of the CDR3: TGTGCCAGCAGCCACGGACTAGCGGGGAATACCCACAATGAGCAGTTCTTC.

This clone was detected only once. The V and J genes are TRBV12-5 and TRBJ2-6, with 7 bases lining up with TRBD1. The CDR3 extends over 18 amino acids. Germline loops: CDR1 LGHNT, CDR2 FRNRAP. The V and J ends lost 6 bases and 0 bases, in that order; junction bases with no gene match: 11. The CDR3 DNA is TGTGCTAGTGGCCCTCGACAGGGAGAAGTCTCTGGGGCCAACGTCCTGACTTTC. Translated, it gives CASGPRQGEVSGANVLTF.

This chain uses TRBV3-1 (or the pseudogene TRBV3-2) with TRBJ1-5; D might be TRBD1 (6 bases). This CDR3 region has 16 residues. CDR1 is LGHDT, CDR2 YNNKEL, per germline (reference sequence). V was clipped by 6 bases and J by 2 bases, with 17 bases between them. CDR3: CASSHGGGRGNQPQHF. The CDR3 DNA reads as TGTGCCAGCAGTCATGGGGGGGGCAGGGGCAATCAGCCCCAGCATTTT.

A few counts support this clone. This chain joins TRBV9 and TRBJ1-5, with 9 nucleotides matching TRBD1. The CDR3 has 15 residues. The trim removed 2 bases at V and 7 bases at J, leaving 7 bases unmatched. Germline V gives CDR1 SGDLS, CDR2 YYNGEE. CDR3 in amino acids: CASSVGTGSAQPQHF. The CDR3 DNA reads TGTGCCAGCAGCGTGGGGACAGGGAGCGCGCAGCCCCAGCATTTT.

Only a few counts were recorded for this clone. This chain connects TRBV19 to TRBJ1-1; no definite D call. There are 13 residues in the CDR3. Per germline, CDR1 LNHDA and CDR2 SQIVND (reference sequence). V lost 3 bases to trimming and J lost 1 base, with 6 bases between them. Here the CDR3 DNA reads TGTGCCAGTAGTATTCTTAAGAACACTGAAGCTTTCTTT. Encoded protein: CASSILKNTEAFF.

The chain combines TRBV3-1 (or the pseudogene TRBV3-2) with TRBJ2-7; 11 bases match TRBD1. V gave up 4 bases and J gave up 4 bases; unmatched junction bases: 6. This CDR3 contains 15 residues. Germline V gene sequence: CDR1 LGHDT, CDR2 YNNKEL (reference sequence). In nucleotides, the CDR3 is TGTGCCAGCAGCCGCACCGGGACAGGGGGTTACGAGCAGTACTTC. This encodes CASSRTGTGGYEQYF.

In its sample, this clone was seen a few times. The rearrangement joins TRBV7-2 to TRBJ2-1, with D uncertain. Looked up from germline, CDR1 is SGHTA and CDR2 is FQGNSA. The germline V and J ends were trimmed by 5 bases and 3 bases, with 14 bases remaining between them. This CDR3 region has 15 residues. The chain's CDR3 is CASSPSPENYNEQFF. The CDR3 bases are TGTGCCAGCAGCCCCTCGCCGGAGAACTACAATGAGCAGTTCTTC.

The chain carries TRBV4-3 and TRBJ1-6, with unresolved D. V was clipped by 0 bases and J by 12 bases, with 21 bases between them. CDR3 size: 17 residues. Germline values: CDR1 LGHNA, CDR2 YSLEER. CDR3 protein: CASSQDEVRRLRGPLHF. CDR3 bases: TGCGCCAGCAGCCAAGATGAGGTCAGGCGCCTCCGGGGACCCCTCCACTTT.

The J gene is TRBJ1-4, the V gene TRBV7-2; a possible D gene is TRBD1 (5 bases). Germline V CDR1 and CDR2: SGHTA, FQGNSA. Between the trimmed V and J ends, which lost 3 bases and 8 bases, there was a span of 13 bases. CDR3 length: 14 residues. CDR3 in DNA: TGTGCCAGCAGCTTGGGGACTAGGAGCGAAAAACTGTTTTTT. Protein sequence: CASSLGTRSEKLFF.